This T cell receptor (beta chain) is drawn from a study of graft-versus-host responses after intestinal transplantation. As regards this clone: What it binds is unknown.

The CDR3 has 13 amino acids. After removal of 3 bases from V and 7 bases from J, the junction contained 1 base not matched to a gene. Germline V gene sequence: CDR1 LNHNV, CDR2 YYDKDF (reference sequence). Sequencing was performed with immunoSEQ multiplex PCR; in TCRdb, only in-frame clones are kept and a portion is missing. Counted here are some 130,000 clones, around 90% occurring once; the ten biggest clones make up over 0.15%. This TCR derives from a human donor who received an intestinal transplant. Specimen: unstimulated CD4+ T cells sorted from spleen or lymph node cells, collected before intestinal transplant. The chain is built from TRBV15 and TRBJ2-1, with TRBD1 matching over 9 bases. CDR3 residues: CATSRGTGNEQFF. The CDR3, as DNA: TGTGCCACCAGCAGGGGGACAGGGAATGAGCAGTTCTTC.